This note documents a single T cell receptor (beta chain) sequence. Its matching antigen is unknown. Profiled with immunoSEQ multiplex PCR; TCRdb holds only in-frame clones, not every one. The sample holds a few hundred thousand clones, roughly 83% seen once. The entry originates in a study of cytomegalovirus exposure and HLA in healthy donors. Overall study context: The 95 to 150 validation repertoires, a later analysis reported, used the same platform as the approximately 670 first-cohort repertoires.

Study findings and constraints: The study labeled roughly 160 TCR beta chains cytomegalovirus-associated.

The 120-subject validation cohort, separate from the 666-subject first cohort, included the donors. This TCR derives from a young woman in good health and CMV-seropositive. The sequenced sample consisted of PBMCs.

CDR3 sequence reads: CAWSGGGPNYGYTF. As DNA, the CDR3 is TGTGCCTGGAGTGGAGGCGGACCTAACTATGGCTACACCTTC. V and J are TRBV30 and TRBJ1-2; D gene uncertain. This CDR3 spans 14 amino acids. The V gene lost 1 base and the J gene lost 0 bases, with 9 bases spanning the gap. The germline CDR1 and CDR2 sequences are GTSNPN and SVGIG (reference sequence).